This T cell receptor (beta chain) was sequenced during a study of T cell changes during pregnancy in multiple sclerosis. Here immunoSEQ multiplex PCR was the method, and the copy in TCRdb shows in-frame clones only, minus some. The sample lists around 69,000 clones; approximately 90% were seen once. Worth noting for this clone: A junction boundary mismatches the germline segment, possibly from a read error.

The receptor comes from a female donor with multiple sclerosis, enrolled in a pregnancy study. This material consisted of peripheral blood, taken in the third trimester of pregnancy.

DNA for the CDR3: TGTGCTAGCAGCTTAGCGGGACAGGGGGCTGGAGAGACCCAGTACTTC. It translates to CASSLAGQGAGETQYF. J is TRBJ2-5 and V is TRBV7-7; 12 bases align to TRBD1. Germline V CDR1 and CDR2: SSHAT, FNYEAQ (reference sequence). The CDR3 sequence is 16 residues long.